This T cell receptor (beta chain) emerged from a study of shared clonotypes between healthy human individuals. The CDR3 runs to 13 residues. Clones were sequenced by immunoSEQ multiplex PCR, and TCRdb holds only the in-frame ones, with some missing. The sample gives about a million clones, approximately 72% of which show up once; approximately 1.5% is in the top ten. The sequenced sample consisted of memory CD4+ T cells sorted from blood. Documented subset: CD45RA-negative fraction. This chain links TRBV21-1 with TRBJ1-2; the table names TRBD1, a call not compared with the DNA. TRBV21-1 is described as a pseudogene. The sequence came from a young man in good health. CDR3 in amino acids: CASSSQGNYGYTF. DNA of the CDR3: TGTGCCAGCAGCTCCCAGGGTAACTATGGCTACACCTTC.